This TCR beta chain is drawn from a study of blood T cell repertoires in COVID-19. Overall study: T cells, B-cell-depleted T cells, or PBMCs provided the cDNA or gDNA that served as material.

This CDR3 comprises 13 residues. The germline V gene has CDR1 SGDLS and CDR2 YYNGEE. V lost 3 bases to trimming and J lost 6 bases, with 10 bases between them. Some clones are missing from TCRdb's copy, which holds only in-frame ones; the method was immunoSEQ multiplex PCR. The sample carries about 89,000 clones, 75% to 80% recorded once. This TCR derives from a man between 65 and 80 years old with COVID-19, enrolled during active disease. V is TRBV9 and J is TRBJ1-5; possibly TRBD1 for D (6 bases). The sample was peripheral blood. The CDR3 nucleotides read TGTGCCAGCAGCGCAGGGGTCAGTCAGCCCCAGCATTTT. It is translated as CASSAGVSQPQHF.